One sample yielded the 5 T cell receptor beta chains listed below, sequenced in a study of technical replicates of blood from a few donors. Clones were sequenced by immunoSEQ multiplex PCR, and TCRdb holds only the in-frame ones, with some missing. The data contain around 71,000 clones, more than 90% of them seen just once; the ten biggest clones take up around 0.41%. The sample was T cells isolated from PBMCs. Receptors originate from a human donor in good health.

The table lists this clone with a count of one. V is TRBV7-2 and J is TRBJ1-2; D is undetermined. Trimming pared 4 bases from V and 4 bases from J, leaving 7 bases between. Per the germline V gene, CDR1 is SGHTA and CDR2 is FQGNSA. The CDR3 loop spans 12 amino acids. The DNA of the CDR3 is TGTGCCAGCAGCTCCCAGCGCTATGGCTACACCTTC. Its translation is CASSSQRYGYTF.

The chain joins TRBV7-2 to TRBJ2-3; D is possibly TRBD1 (5 bases). V dropped 1 base and J dropped 6 bases, with 5 bases sitting between them. The CDR3 sequence is 12 residues long. Germline assignment: CDR1 SGHTA and CDR2 FQGNSA. CDR3 region: CASSLEGDTQYF. CDR3 DNA: TGTGCCAGCAGCTTAGAGGGGGATACGCAGTATTTT.

The rearrangement joins TRBV5-4 to TRBJ2-1; 9 nucleotides agree with TRBD2. CDR3 size: 15 residues. Germline CDR1 reads SGHNT; CDR2 reads YYREEE (reference sequence). The trim removed 6 bases at V and 4 bases at J, leaving 8 bases unmatched. In DNA form, the CDR3 reads TGTGCCAGCACCATAGCGGGAGTTGGATACAATGAGCAGTTCTTC. Amino acid sequence: CASTIAGVGYNEQFF.

The J gene is TRBJ2-1, the V gene TRBV29-1; 11 bases line up with TRBD2. This CDR3 is built from 16 residues. Germline-derived CDR1 and CDR2 are SQVTM and ANQGSEA. J was trimmed by 4 bases and V by 1 base; bases with no gene match: 6. The CDR3 loop is CSVEALAGGIYNEQFF. The CDR3 nucleotides are TGCAGCGTTGAAGCCCTAGCGGGAGGAATATACAATGAGCAGTTCTTC.

The chain joins TRBV30 to TRBJ1-2; D is unclear. The CDR3 is made up of 12 amino acids. Germline V gives CDR1 GTSNPN, CDR2 SVGIG (reference sequence). V was shortened by 7 bases and J by 2 bases, with 11 bases between the two germline ends. This chain's CDR3 is CAFPQRNYGYTF. Written as DNA, the CDR3 is TGTGCCTTTCCACAGAGAAACTATGGCTACACCTTC.